A single sample is the source of the 25 T cell receptor beta chains below, sequenced in a study of shared clonotypes between healthy human individuals. TCRdb's copy holds only in-frame clones and misses some; the assay was immunoSEQ multiplex PCR. The sample includes some 2,000,000 clones, more than 90% seen only once; the top ten take 0.1% to 0.15%. The source material was naive CD4+ T cells sorted from blood. Described subset: CD45RA+ positively selected. The receptors shown here come from a young man in good health.

The V call is TRBV30, the J call TRBJ1-6; the D gene is possibly TRBD1 (5 bases). The CDR3 spans 17 residues. Deletions cut 0 bases from V and 0 bases from J, with 12 bases between. Germline V CDR1 and CDR2: GTSNPN, SVGIG (reference sequence). CDR3 residues: CAWSVIPGSSYNSPLHF. CDR3 coding DNA: TGTGCCTGGAGTGTAATTCCAGGGAGCTCCTATAATTCACCCCTCCACTTT.

This chain uses TRBV7-9 with TRBJ2-1; D is perhaps TRBD1 (6 bases). Germline V CDR1 and CDR2: SEHNR, FQNEAQ (reference sequence). Trimming cost V 6 bases and J 5 bases, with 11 bases left between them. The CDR3 length is 13 residues. The CDR3 DNA reads as TGTGCCAGCAGTTTAAACAGGGACAATGAGCAGTTCTTC. Amino acids: CASSLNRDNEQFF.

This chain joins TRBV6-1 and TRBJ1-1; D is ambiguous. The CDR3 has 12 residues. CDR1 is MNHNS and CDR2 is SASEGT in the germline V gene. V dropped 4 bases and J dropped 0 bases, with 3 bases sitting between them. The CDR3 sequence: CASSVMNTEAFF. Here the CDR3 DNA reads TGTGCCAGCAGTGTAATGAACACTGAAGCTTTCTTT.

V is TRBV6-5 and J is TRBJ2-5; 12 positions match TRBD1. Germline V gives CDR1 MNHEY, CDR2 SVGAGI. The CDR3 is 16 amino acids. V shed 3 bases and J 4 bases; nucleotides not matched to a gene: 6. CDR3 in amino acids: CASSYRGTGGLETQYF. The CDR3 nucleotides read TGTGCCAGCAGTTATCGGGGGACAGGGGGCTTAGAGACCCAGTACTTC.

The rearrangement links TRBV5-4 to TRBJ2-5; possible D gene TRBD1, 6 bases. The CDR3 is 13 residues long. Trimming took 1 base from V and 5 from J, leaving 9 bases between them. Germline V lookup: CDR1 SGHNT, CDR2 YYREEE (reference sequence). The CDR3 reads CASSLTRGETQYF. In DNA form, the CDR3 reads TGTGCCAGCAGCTTGACTAGGGGGGAGACCCAGTACTTC.

The chain uses TRBV9 and TRBJ1-1; D gene ambiguous. Germline assignment: CDR1 SGDLS and CDR2 YYNGEE. This CDR3 spans 12 amino acids. The V gene lost 4 bases and the J gene lost 11 bases, with 15 bases spanning the gap. The DNA for the CDR3 is TGTGCCAGCAGCCTCGGAGACATTGGGGCTTTCTTT. Residues: CASSLGDIGAFF.

The rearrangement joins TRBV12-5 to TRBJ2-1, with D perhaps matching TRBD2 (5 bases). Germline V gene data show CDR1 as LGHNT and CDR2 as FRNRAP. The length of the CDR3 is 14 residues. V lost 5 bases, J lost 0 bases, and 8 bases lay in between. The DNA of the CDR3 is TGTGCTAGTGGTCCGGGAAGCTCCTACAATGAGCAGTTCTTC. This codes for CASGPGSSYNEQFF.

This chain connects TRBV4-1 to TRBJ1-3; perhaps TRBD1 as D (5 bases). Germline V gene sequence: CDR1 MGHRA, CDR2 YSYEKL. The CDR3 is 16 residues long. With 3 bases removed from V and 0 bases from J, the gap between germline ends came to 12 bases. The CDR3 sequence is CASSHPQGSSGNTIYF. CDR3 in DNA: TGCGCCAGCAGCCACCCGCAGGGAAGCTCTGGAAACACCATATATTTT.

The V call is TRBV25-1, the J call TRBJ2-7, with 9 bases lining up with TRBD2. In germline, CDR1 is MGHDK, CDR2 SYGVNS. This CDR3 has 17 residues. V shed 7 bases and J 4 bases; nucleotides not matched to a gene: 17. CDR3 DNA: TGTGCCAGCAAAACGAATGAGAGGTCTAGCGGGATGTACGAGCAGTACTTC. Amino acids: CASKTNERSSGMYEQYF.

V usage is TRBV10-3 and J usage is TRBJ2-3; D not resolved. The CDR3 has 12 residues. CDR1 is ENHRY and CDR2 is SYGVKD in the germline V gene. V lost 10 bases and J 1 base, leaving 9 bases between the germline ends. CDR3 nucleotide sequence: TGTGCCACCGCCCTTGGCACAGATACGCAGTATTTT. It is translated as CATALGTDTQYF.

This clone was seen only once. This rearrangement joins TRBV18 to TRBJ2-5; D is undetermined. The CDR3 has 13 residues. V lost 2 bases and J 4 bases, leaving 8 bases between the germline ends. Germline CDR1 KGHSH, CDR2 LQKENI. The CDR3: CASSPMSAETQYF. Here the CDR3 DNA reads TGTGCCAGCTCACCAATGAGCGCAGAGACCCAGTACTTC.

The chain joins TRBV11-2 to TRBJ1-6; TRBD1 agrees at 8 bases. The V and J ends lost 4 bases and 6 bases, in that order; junction bases with no gene match: 2. This CDR3 is 14 amino acids long. Germline CDR1 reads SGHAT; CDR2 reads FQNNGV. This CDR3 reads CASSWTGTNSPLHF. In DNA, the CDR3 is TGTGCCAGCAGCTGGACAGGGACTAATTCACCCCTCCACTTT.

This chain links TRBV4-1 with TRBJ1-2; D possibly corresponds to TRBD1 (5 bases). The germline CDR1 and CDR2 sequences are MGHRA and YSYEKL. CDR3 length: 15 amino acids. V lost 1 base and J 3 bases, leaving 12 bases between the germline ends. The CDR3 nucleotides read TGCGCCAGCAGCCAAGGACTTGGCAGGGACTATGGCTACACCTTC. Amino acids: CASSQGLGRDYGYTF.

The rearrangement uses TRBV2 and TRBJ2-1; 8 bases match TRBD2. The germline V gene encodes CDR1 SNHLY and CDR2 FYNNEI. This CDR3 comprises 15 residues. The trim removed 6 bases at V and 2 bases at J, leaving 6 bases unmatched. The CDR3 here is CASRGREAPYNEQFF. CDR3 in DNA: TGTGCCAGCAGAGGGCGGGAGGCCCCCTACAATGAGCAGTTCTTC.

The rearrangement links TRBV6-5 to TRBJ2-4; D not certain. CDR3 length: 14 residues. Germline lookup yields CDR1 MNHEY and CDR2 SVGAGI. V was cut by 6 bases and J by 5 bases, with 14 bases left in between. CDR3 sequence: CASSTNFGQNIQYF. CDR3 coding DNA: TGTGCCAGCAGCACAAACTTTGGGCAAAACATTCAGTACTTC.

The DNA for the CDR3 is TGCGCCAGCAGCTTGGAGGCCGGGGGGTACACTGAAGCTTTCTTT. Amino acid sequence: CASSLEAGGYTEAFF. The chain joins TRBV5-1 to TRBJ1-1; a weak D match, TRBD1 (5 bases). CDR1 and CDR2 from the germline V gene are SGHRS and YFSETQ. The V end lost 0 bases, the J end lost 3 bases, and 12 bases lay between the germline ends. This CDR3 comprises 15 residues.

The genes are TRBV5-4 and TRBJ2-7; perhaps TRBD1 as D (6 bases). V lost 0 bases and J 3 bases, leaving 13 bases between the germline ends. From germline, CDR1 is SGHNT and CDR2 YYREEE (reference sequence). The CDR3 runs 15 residues. The CDR3 spells CASSLDNRAYYEQYF. The CDR3 DNA sequence: TGTGCCAGCAGCTTGGATAACAGGGCTTACTACGAGCAGTACTTC.

The chain is built from TRBV2 and TRBJ1-5; D perhaps matches TRBD1 (5 bases). V dropped 7 bases and J dropped 4 bases, with 14 bases sitting between them. This CDR3 has 14 amino acids. The germline V gene encodes CDR1 SNHLY and CDR2 FYNNEI. The DNA of the CDR3 is TGTGCCAGCAAGGAGGACCCAGGGAATCAGCCCCAGCATTTT. As protein: CASKEDPGNQPQHF.

This rearrangement joins TRBV30 to TRBJ2-7, with D perhaps given as TRBD1 or TRBD2 (5 bases each). V was shortened by 3 bases and J by 4 bases, with 16 bases between the two germline ends. From germline, CDR1 is GTSNPN and CDR2 SVGIG (reference sequence). This CDR3 comprises 14 residues. The CDR3 DNA reads TGTGCCTGGAGGGGGGTCACAGGTTCGTACGAGCAGTACTTC. Amino acids: CAWRGVTGSYEQYF.

DNA of the CDR3: TGTGCCACCAGCCGGTCAGGGAGTACAGATACGCAGTATTTT. Translation gives CATSRSGSTDTQYF. The chain combines TRBV15 with TRBJ2-3; D is possibly TRBD1 or TRBD2 (5 bases each). Germline values: CDR1 LNHNV, CDR2 YYDKDF (reference sequence). The CDR3 is made up of 14 amino acids. Trimming removed 5 bases at V and 3 bases at J, with 12 bases between.

V gene TRBV2 combines with J gene TRBJ2-3, with 11 bases that match TRBD2. The V and J ends lost 5 bases and 1 base, in that order; junction bases with no gene match: 5. The CDR3 has 16 amino acids. Germline CDR1 reads SNHLY; CDR2 reads FYNNEI. The CDR3 DNA reads TGTGCCAGCAGTAACCCGGGACTAGCGGGCACAGATACGCAGTATTTT. Translated: CASSNPGLAGTDTQYF.

V and J are TRBV29-1 and TRBJ1-5; D is possibly TRBD1 (6 bases). V was cut by 7 bases and J by 6 bases, with 16 bases left in between. Germline assignment: CDR1 SQVTM and CDR2 ANQGSEA. The CDR3 is made up of 13 amino acids. The CDR3 spells CSAQRGAGQPQHF. Here the CDR3 DNA reads TGCAGCGCCCAGCGGGGGGCCGGTCAGCCCCAGCATTTT.

The J gene is TRBJ2-5, the V gene TRBV18, with no clear D. This CDR3 region has 18 residues. Germline-derived CDR1 and CDR2 are KGHSH and LQKENI. V lost 5 bases to trimming and J lost 1 base, with 23 bases between them. Written as DNA, the CDR3 is TGTGCCAGCTCAAAGCGTAGGGATGGGCAGGCCCTCCAAGAGACCCAGTACTTC. Amino acids: CASSKRRDGQALQETQYF.

A single count supports this clone. The rearrangement links TRBV7-9 to TRBJ1-2; D remains ambiguous. Trimming removed 5 bases from V and 6 bases from J, with 10 bases in between. CDR1 is SEHNR, CDR2 FQNEAQ, per germline (reference sequence). The CDR3 extends over 12 amino acids. Here the CDR3 reads CASSPARDGYTF. In DNA, the CDR3 is TGTGCCAGCAGCCCAGCACGAGATGGCTACACCTTC.

The CDR3 protein is CASSSGTGGATNEKLFF. The CDR3 bases are TGTGCCAGTAGTTCGGGCACAGGGGGCGCAACTAATGAAAAACTGTTTTTT. The V gene is TRBV19, the J gene TRBJ1-4; 9 nucleotides align to TRBD1. With V trimmed by 5 bases and J by 0 bases, 7 bases remained unmatched. Germline CDR1 reads LNHDA; CDR2 reads SQIVND (reference sequence). The CDR3 loop spans 17 amino acids.